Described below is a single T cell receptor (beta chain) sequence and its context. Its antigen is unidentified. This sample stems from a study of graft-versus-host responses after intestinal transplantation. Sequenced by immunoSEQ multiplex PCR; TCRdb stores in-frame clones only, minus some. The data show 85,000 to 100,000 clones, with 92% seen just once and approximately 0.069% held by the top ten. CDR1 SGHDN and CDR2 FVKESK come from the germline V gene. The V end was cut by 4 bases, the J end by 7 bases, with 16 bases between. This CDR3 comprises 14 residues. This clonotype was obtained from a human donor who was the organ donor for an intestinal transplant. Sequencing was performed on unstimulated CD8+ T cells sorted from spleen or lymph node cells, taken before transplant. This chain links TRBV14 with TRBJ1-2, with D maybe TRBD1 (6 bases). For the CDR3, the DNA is TGTGCCAGCAGCCCGCTCACAGGGTCTACTGGCTACACCTTC. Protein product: CASSPLTGSTGYTF.